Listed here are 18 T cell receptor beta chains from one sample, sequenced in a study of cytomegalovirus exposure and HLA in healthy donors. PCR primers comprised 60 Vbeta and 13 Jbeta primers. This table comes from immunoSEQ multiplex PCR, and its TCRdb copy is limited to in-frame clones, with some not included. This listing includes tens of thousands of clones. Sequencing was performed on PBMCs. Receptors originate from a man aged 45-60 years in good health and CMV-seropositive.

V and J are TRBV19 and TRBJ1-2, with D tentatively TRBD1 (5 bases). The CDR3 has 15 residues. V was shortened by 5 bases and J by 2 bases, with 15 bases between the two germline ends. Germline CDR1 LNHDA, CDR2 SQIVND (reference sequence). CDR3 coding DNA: TGTGCCAGTAGTCCGGGGGTACGCGGAAACTATGGCTACACCTTC. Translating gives CASSPGVRGNYGYTF.

The CDR3: CASSGWLAGGNEQFF. The CDR3 DNA follows: TGTGCCAGCTCCGGGTGGCTAGCGGGAGGAAATGAGCAGTTCTTC. The rearrangement uses TRBV18 and TRBJ2-1, with 11 bases that match TRBD2. V gave up 6 bases and J gave up 7 bases; unmatched junction bases: 8. CDR1 KGHSH and CDR2 LQKENI come from the germline V gene. This CDR3 is built from 15 residues. Full variable domain (rest looked up from reference TRBV18 and TRBJ2-1): NAGVMQNPRHLVRRRGQEARLRCSPMKGHSHVYWYRQLPEEGLKFMVYLQKENIIDESGMPKERFSAEFPKEGPSILRIQQVVRGDSAAYFCASSGWLAGGNEQFFGPGTRLTVL.

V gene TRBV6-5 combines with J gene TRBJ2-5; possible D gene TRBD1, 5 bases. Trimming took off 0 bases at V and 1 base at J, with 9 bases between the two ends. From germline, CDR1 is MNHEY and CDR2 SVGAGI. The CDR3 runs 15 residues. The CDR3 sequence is CASSYSGPGQETQYF. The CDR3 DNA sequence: TGTGCCAGCAGTTACTCGGGGCCTGGCCAAGAGACCCAGTACTTC.

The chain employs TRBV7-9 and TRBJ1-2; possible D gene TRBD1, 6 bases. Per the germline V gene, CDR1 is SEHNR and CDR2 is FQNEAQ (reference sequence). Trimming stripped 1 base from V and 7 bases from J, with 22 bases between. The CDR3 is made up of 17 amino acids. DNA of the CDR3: TGTGCCAGCAGCTTAGGAGTCTCGGACAAGGGGGTCGGTGGCTACACCTTC. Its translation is CASSLGVSDKGVGGYTF.

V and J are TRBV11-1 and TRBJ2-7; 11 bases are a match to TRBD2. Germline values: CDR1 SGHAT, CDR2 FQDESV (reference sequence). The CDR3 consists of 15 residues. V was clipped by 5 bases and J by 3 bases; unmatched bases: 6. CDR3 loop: CASSLTSGGFYEQYF. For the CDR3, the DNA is TGTGCCAGCAGCCTTACTAGCGGGGGCTTCTACGAGCAGTACTTC.

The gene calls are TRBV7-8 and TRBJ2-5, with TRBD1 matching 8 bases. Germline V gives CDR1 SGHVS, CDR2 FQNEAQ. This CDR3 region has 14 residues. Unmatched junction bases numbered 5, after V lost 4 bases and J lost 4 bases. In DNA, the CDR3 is TGTGCCAGCAGCTCCGACAGGGGAAGAGAGACCCAGTACTTC. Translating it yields CASSSDRGRETQYF.

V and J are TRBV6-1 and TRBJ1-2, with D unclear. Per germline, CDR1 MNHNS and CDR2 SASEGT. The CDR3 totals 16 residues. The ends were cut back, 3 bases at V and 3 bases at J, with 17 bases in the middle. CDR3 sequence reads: CASSESGSYLDYGYTF. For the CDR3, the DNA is TGTGCCAGCAGTGAGTCGGGGTCCTACCTGGACTATGGCTACACCTTC.

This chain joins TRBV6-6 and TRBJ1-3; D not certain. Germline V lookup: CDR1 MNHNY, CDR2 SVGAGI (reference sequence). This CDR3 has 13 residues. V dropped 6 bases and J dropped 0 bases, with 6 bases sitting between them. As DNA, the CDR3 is TGTGCCAGCAGCCCCCGCTCTGGAAACACCATATATTTT. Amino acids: CASSPRSGNTIYF.

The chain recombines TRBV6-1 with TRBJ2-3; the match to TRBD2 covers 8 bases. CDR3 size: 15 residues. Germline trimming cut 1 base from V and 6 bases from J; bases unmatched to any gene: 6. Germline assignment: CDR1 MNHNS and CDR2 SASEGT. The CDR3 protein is CASSEESGGLDTQYF. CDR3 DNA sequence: TGTGCCAGCAGTGAAGAATCGGGAGGGTTGGATACGCAGTATTTT.

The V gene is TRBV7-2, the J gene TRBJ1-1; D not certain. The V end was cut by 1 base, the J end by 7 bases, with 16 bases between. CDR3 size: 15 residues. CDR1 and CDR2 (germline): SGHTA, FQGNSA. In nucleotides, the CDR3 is TGTGCCAGCAGCTTAGAGGGCCGGAGGCCACTTGAAGCTTTCTTT. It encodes CASSLEGRRPLEAFF.

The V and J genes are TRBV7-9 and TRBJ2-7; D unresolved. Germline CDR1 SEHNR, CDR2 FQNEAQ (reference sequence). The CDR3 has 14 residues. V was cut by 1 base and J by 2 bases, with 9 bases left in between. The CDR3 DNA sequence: TGTGCCAGCAGCTTAGAAAGCTTTACCTACGAGCAGTACTTC. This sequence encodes CASSLESFTYEQYF.

Here the CDR3 reads CASSTGTHQPQHF. In nucleotides, the CDR3 is TGTGCCAGCTCGACAGGGACCCATCAGCCCCAGCATTTT. The chain employs TRBV18 and TRBJ1-5; 7 nucleotides match TRBD1. The CDR3 contains 13 residues. The trim removed 6 bases at V and 5 bases at J, leaving 4 bases unmatched. Germline V gene lookup returns CDR1 KGHSH and CDR2 LQKENI.

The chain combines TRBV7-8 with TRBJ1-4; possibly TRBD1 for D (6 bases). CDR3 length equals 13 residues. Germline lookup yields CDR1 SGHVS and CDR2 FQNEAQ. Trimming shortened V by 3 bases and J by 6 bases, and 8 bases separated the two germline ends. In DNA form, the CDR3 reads TGTGCCAGCAGCTTGGGGGCAGATGAAAAACTGTTTTTT. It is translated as CASSLGADEKLFF.

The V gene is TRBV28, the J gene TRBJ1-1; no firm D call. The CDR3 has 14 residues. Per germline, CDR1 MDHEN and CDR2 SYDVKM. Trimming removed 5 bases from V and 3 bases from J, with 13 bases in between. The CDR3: CASSQILGHTEAFF. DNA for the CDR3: TGTGCCAGCAGTCAAATCCTCGGTCACACTGAAGCTTTCTTT. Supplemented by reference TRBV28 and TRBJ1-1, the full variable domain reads DVKVTQSSRYLVKRTGEKVFLECVQDMDHENMFWYRQDPGLGLRLIYFSYDVKMKEKGDIPEGYSVSREKKERFSLILESASTNQTSMYLCASSQILGHTEAFFGQGTRLTVV.

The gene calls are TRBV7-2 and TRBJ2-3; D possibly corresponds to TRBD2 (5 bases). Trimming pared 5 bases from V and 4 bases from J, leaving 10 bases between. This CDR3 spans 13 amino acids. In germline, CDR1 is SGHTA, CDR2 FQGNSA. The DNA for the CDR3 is TGTGCCAGCAGCCGTTCTAGCCCAGATACGCAGTATTTT. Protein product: CASSRSSPDTQYF.

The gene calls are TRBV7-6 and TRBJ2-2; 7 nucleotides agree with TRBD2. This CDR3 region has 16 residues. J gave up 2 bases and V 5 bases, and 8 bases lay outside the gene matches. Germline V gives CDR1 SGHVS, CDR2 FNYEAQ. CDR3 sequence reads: CASSLLAGPNTGELFF. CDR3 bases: TGTGCCAGCAGCCTCTTAGCGGGTCCCAACACCGGGGAGCTGTTTTTT.

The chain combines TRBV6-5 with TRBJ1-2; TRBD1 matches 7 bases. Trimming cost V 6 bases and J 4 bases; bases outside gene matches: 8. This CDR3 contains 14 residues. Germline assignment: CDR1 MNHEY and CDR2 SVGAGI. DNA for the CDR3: TGTGCCAGCAGACGGACGACAGGGAGCTATGGCTACACCTTC. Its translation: CASRRTTGSYGYTF.

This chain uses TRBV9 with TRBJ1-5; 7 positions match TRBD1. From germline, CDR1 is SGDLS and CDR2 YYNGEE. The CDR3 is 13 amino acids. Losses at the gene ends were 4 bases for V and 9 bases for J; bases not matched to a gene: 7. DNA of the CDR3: TGTGCCAGCAGCCAGGGGGGAGACGGGCCCCAGCATTTT. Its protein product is CASSQGGDGPQHF.